Each of the 12 T cell receptor beta chains below was sequenced from the same sample in a study of regulatory T cells in long-lasting Graves disease. The TCR beta library used iRepertoire HTBI primers with Arm-PCR amplification of CDR3. TCRdb used MiXCR to reprocess the multiplex PCR reads, holding one entry per CDR3 protein. This sample has around 300,000 distinct CDR3 sequences, with 20% to 25% found just once. Indicated time point: persistent/refractory GD, antithyroid drugs over 5 years with positive TRAb. With RNA extracted from PBMCs as input, the TCR library was made. The sample here was peripheral blood mononuclear cells (PBMCs), taken when the disease was refractory, from a patient treated with antithyroid drugs. The origin of the receptors is a female donor with Graves disease.

This clonotype was counted only a few times. The chain joins TRBV19 to TRBJ1-5; 9 bases align to TRBD1. The CDR3 is made up of 15 amino acids. The J segment lost 2 bases and the V segment lost 8 bases, leaving 7 bases of the junction unmatched. In germline, CDR1 is LNHDA, CDR2 SQIVND (reference sequence). This CDR3 reads CASRQGEVGNQPQHF. The CDR3 DNA reads TGTGCCAGTCGACAGGGGGAGGTAGGCAATCAGCCCCAGCATTTT.

This sequence joins TRBV18 and TRBJ2-3, with a tentative D call TRBD1 (5 bases). Per germline, CDR1 KGHSH and CDR2 LQKENI. Trimming cost V 0 bases and J 2 bases, with 9 bases left between them. The length of the CDR3 is 15 residues. DNA for the CDR3: TGTGCCAGCTCACCACCGGGGCTGAACACAGATACGCAGTATTTT. It translates to CASSPPGLNTDTQYF.

This clonotype was picked up many times. The chain couples TRBV6-1 to TRBJ2-7; 10 bases line up with TRBD2. Germline loops: CDR1 MNHNS, CDR2 SASEGT. The J segment lost 4 bases and the V segment lost 5 bases, leaving 2 bases of the junction unmatched. The CDR3 runs to 13 residues. DNA of the CDR3: TGTGCCAGCAGTAAACTAGCGGGATACGAGCAGTACTTC. It yields the protein CASSKLAGYEQYF.

This clonotype was seen a few times. The chain has TRBV2 and TRBJ2-1; 8 bases are shared with TRBD2. Trimming at V came to 6 bases and at J to 6 bases, leaving 7 bases not matched to a gene. Germline V gene sequence: CDR1 SNHLY, CDR2 FYNNEI. The CDR3 runs to 14 residues. The CDR3 sequence is CASSRLAQGNEQFF. In nucleotides, the CDR3 is TGTGCCAGCAGCCGACTAGCGCAGGGCAATGAGCAGTTCTTC.

The chain is built from TRBV9 and TRBJ1-5; 10 bases line up with TRBD1. Germline CDR1 and CDR2: SGDLS and YYNGEE. This CDR3 comprises 15 residues. J gave up 6 bases and V 4 bases, and 7 bases lay outside the gene matches. The CDR3 sequence is CASSRDRGFGQPQHF. For the CDR3, the DNA is TGTGCCAGCAGCCGGGACAGGGGATTTGGTCAGCCCCAGCATTTT.

The chain joins TRBV6-5 to TRBJ2-7; 10 bases fit TRBD2. Trimming cost V 2 bases and J 7 bases; bases outside gene matches: 17. CDR3 length equals 18 residues. Germline CDR1 is MNHEY and CDR2 is SVGAGI. The CDR3 sequence is CASSYPGLAAYQGKEQYF. The CDR3 DNA reads TGTGCCAGCAGTTACCCTGGACTAGCGGCATACCAGGGAAAGGAGCAGTACTTC.

J is TRBJ2-1 and V is TRBV20-1, with D unclear. Germline V gene lookup returns CDR1 DFQATT and CDR2 SNEGSKA (reference sequence). Trimming shortened V by 0 bases and J by 5 bases, and 8 bases separated the two germline ends. CDR3 length equals 13 residues. Here the CDR3 DNA reads TGCAGTGCTAGAGATTGGGCCCACAATGAGCAGTTCTTC. Encoded protein: CSARDWAHNEQFF.

This chain connects TRBV10-1 to TRBJ1-1; D is unclear. This CDR3 region has 14 residues. CDR1 and CDR2 (germline): WNHNN, SYGVQD (reference sequence). The ends were cut back, 6 bases at V and 8 bases at J, with 19 bases in the middle. The CDR3 reads CASSRSAGKKEAFF. CDR3 nucleotides: TGCGCCAGCAGCCGGTCTGCCGGGAAGAAAGAAGCTTTCTTT.

This clonotype has at least ten counts. The chain uses TRBV20-1 and TRBJ2-7; maybe TRBD1 (6 bases). Germline CDR1 and CDR2: DFQATT and SNEGSKA (reference sequence). The CDR3 consists of 17 residues. V dropped 0 bases and J dropped 3 bases, with 21 bases sitting between them. CDR3 amino acids: CSARDQGRPGHHYEQYF. CDR3 DNA: TGCAGTGCTAGAGATCAAGGCCGACCGGGACATCACTACGAGCAGTACTTC.

This clonotype was observed a few times. J is TRBJ2-7 and V is TRBV5-6, with 9 nucleotides matching TRBD1. This CDR3 comprises 13 residues. Looked up from germline, CDR1 is SGHDT and CDR2 is YYEEEE. V lost 4 bases, J lost 6 bases, and 5 bases stayed unmatched. Here the CDR3 reads CASSGTGWSEQYF. The CDR3 DNA sequence: TGTGCCAGCAGCGGGACAGGGTGGTCCGAGCAGTACTTC.

In this sample, this clonotype turned up a few times. The V and J genes are TRBV12-3 or TRBV12-4 and TRBJ1-5; a possible D gene is TRBD1 (5 bases). The V end lost 2 bases, the J end lost 8 bases, and 10 bases lay between the germline ends. The CDR3 runs to 13 residues. CDR3 in DNA: TGTGCCAGCAGTTTAAGACAGTTTGAGCCCCAGCATTTT. Translated, it gives CASSLRQFEPQHF.

The table lists this clonotype with many counts. The chain joins TRBV4-3 to TRBJ2-2; 9 bases match TRBD2. After removal of 4 bases from V and 5 bases from J, the junction contained 14 bases not matched to a gene. CDR1 and CDR2 (germline): LGHNA, YSLEER. The CDR3 contains 18 residues. CDR3 loop: CASSRGLPGLALTGELFF. The CDR3 DNA follows: TGCGCCAGCAGCCGTGGGCTCCCGGGACTAGCACTAACCGGGGAGCTGTTTTTT.